This TCR beta chain stems from a study of post-analysis software for immune sequencing data. Study in general: Recorded subtypes: relapsing-remitting, secondary progressive, progressive-relapsing; some patients unannotated. General study findings and limits: Compared with controls, patients showed significantly lower normalized Chao1 diversity. Co-batched samples clustered tightly together by F measure. Five TRBV segments occurring more often in patients than controls included TRBV5-6, TRBV5-1 and TRBV20-1.

Germline V gene lookup returns CDR1 DFQATT and CDR2 SNEGSKA (reference sequence). The CDR3 sequence is 15 residues long. V was pared by 6 bases and J by 2 bases, with 19 bases between. Prepared libraries of TCR beta cDNA carried unique molecular identifiers. Each CDR3 protein gets one entry after TCRdb re-called the PCR reads with MiXCR. The table lists fewer than 850,000 distinct CDR3 sequences, 30% of them singletons, with 0.5% to 0.6% in the top ten. A note on this clonotype: Its antigen is unknown.

This clonotype was sampled from a girl between 5 and 17 years old with multiple sclerosis. The sequenced material came from blood. This chain connects TRBV20-1 to TRBJ1-1; TRBD1 might be the D (5 bases). CDR3 loop: CSATEARTPNTEAFF. CDR3 nucleotides: TGCAGTGCAACGGAGGCCCGGACACCCAACACTGAAGCTTTCTTT.